These T cell receptor beta chains were read from a single sample in a study of blood T cells in healthy people across ages. TCRdb reprocessed the 5' RACE reads with MiXCR, giving one entry per CDR3 protein. The table lists just over 1 million distinct CDR3 sequences, less than 50% of them singletons. The specimen was blood. These receptors were collected from a woman aged 55 to 70 in good health. The CDR3 runs from the conserved cysteine through the conserved F or W. A D gene is named only where the DNA matches it firmly. Expanded clones are given a class, and other clones once, few, many or no size at all.

size	V	J	D	CDR3	DNA
NA	TRBV7-8	TRBJ2-3	NA	CASSLLLARTDTQYF	TGTGCCAGCAGCTTATTGCTAGCCCGCACAGATACGCAGTATTTT
NA	TRBV27	TRBJ2-5	NA	CASRWTGSSTQETQYF	TGTGCCAGCAGATGGACTGGTTCCTCGACCCAAGAGACCCAGTACTTC
NA	TRBV12-3/TRBV12-4	TRBJ2-7	NA	CASSLFGGIVYEQYF	TGTGCCAGCAGTTTATTTGGAGGCATAGTCTACGAGCAGTACTTC
once	TRBV12-3/TRBV12-4	TRBJ2-5	TRBD1	CASSFPGQGETQYF	TGTGCCAGCAGTTTCCCGGGACAGGGAGAGACCCAGTACTTC
many	TRBV11-1	TRBJ2-3	NA	CASSTPPSNTQYF	TGTGCCAGCAGCACCCCCCCGTCGAATACGCAGTATTTT
NA	TRBV2	TRBJ2-1	NA	CAGSEMRNNEQFF	TGTGCCGGCAGTGAAATGCGGAACAATGAGCAGTTCTTC
NA	TRBV14	TRBJ2-1	TRBD1	CASSQEDRGQEQFF	TGTGCCAGCAGCCAAGAAGACAGGGGGCAAGAGCAGTTCTTC
NA	TRBV7-9	TRBJ1-2	NA	CASSLGSQGYYGYTF	TGTGCCAGCAGCTTAGGCTCACAGGGATACTATGGCTACACCTTC
once	TRBV9	TRBJ2-1	NA	CASSRRGEPYNEQFF	TGTGCCAGCAGCCGTAGGGGGGAGCCGTACAATGAGCAGTTCTTC
NA	TRBV14	TRBJ1-2	NA	CASSQDRLIGGYTF	TGTGCCAGCAGCCAAGATAGGCTAATCGGGGGCTACACCTTC
many	TRBV7-9	TRBJ2-1	NA	CASSFFSLSSYNEQFF	TGTGCCAGCAGCTTTTTCAGCCTCAGCTCCTACAATGAGCAGTTCTTC
few	TRBV15	TRBJ2-6	TRBD1	CATSRDPRRTGTESGANVLTF	TGTGCCACCAGCAGAGACCCACGTCGGACAGGGACCGAGTCTGGGGCCAACGTCCTGACTTTC
NA	TRBV7-9	TRBJ2-1	TRBD2	CASSGLPGLVIDEQFF	TGTGCCAGCAGCGGCCTTCCGGGACTAGTTATCGATGAGCAGTTCTTC
many	TRBV20-1	TRBJ2-4	TRBD1	CSARFDREAKNIQYF	TGCAGTGCTAGGTTCGACAGGGAGGCCAAAAACATTCAGTACTTC
few	TRBV10-3	TRBJ2-1	TRBD1	CAISRDRGANEQFF	TGTGCCATCAGTCGGGACAGGGGGGCCAATGAGCAGTTCTTC
NA	TRBV5-1	TRBJ2-1	NA	CASSIWDLLNEQFF	TGCGCCAGCAGCATCTGGGACTTGTTGAATGAGCAGTTCTTC
few	TRBV10-3	TRBJ2-3	NA	CAISEYRTDTQYF	TGTGCCATCAGTGAGTACCGGACAGATACGCAGTATTTT
NA	TRBV29-1	TRBJ1-1	TRBD1	CSVEGGDSENTEAFF	TGCAGCGTTGAAGGGGGGGACAGTGAGAACACTGAAGCTTTCTTT
NA	TRBV29-1	TRBJ2-5	TRBD1	CSGGQVGAQYF	TGCAGCGGGGGACAGGTTGGGGCCCAGTACTTC
NA	TRBV7-2	TRBJ2-2	TRBD2	CASSLEGTSGRSGELFF	TGTGCCAGCAGCTTAGAAGGGACTAGCGGGAGATCCGGGGAGCTGTTTTTT
NA	TRBV20-1	TRBJ2-7	NA	CSANSWPDSYEQYF	TGCAGTGCCAACTCGTGGCCCGATTCCTACGAGCAGTACTTC
NA	TRBV4-2	TRBJ1-1	NA	CASSQEEGGTSTEAFF	TGTGCCAGCAGCCAAGAGGAGGGGGGGACTTCCACTGAAGCTTTCTTT
NA	TRBV20-1	TRBJ2-5	TRBD1	CSATFLVRGETQYF	TGCAGTGCTACCTTTTTAGTCAGGGGGGAGACCCAGTACTTC
NA	TRBV5-1	TRBJ2-6	NA	CASSFDRVSGANVLTF	TGCGCCAGCAGCTTTGACCGTGTCTCTGGGGCCAACGTCCTGACTTTC
few	TRBV11-2	TRBJ2-7	TRBD2	CASSSEGGPSYEQYF	TGTGCCAGCAGCTCAGAGGGAGGGCCCTCCTACGAGCAGTACTTC
NA	TRBV11-2	TRBJ2-1	TRBD2	CASSPDIAGVGPPSYNEQFF	TGTGCCAGCAGCCCAGACATAGCGGGAGTTGGCCCTCCTTCCTACAATGAGCAGTTCTTC
few	TRBV6-2/TRBV6-3	TRBJ2-7	TRBD2	CASRPSGRFYEQYF	TGTGCCAGCAGGCCTAGCGGGAGGTTCTACGAGCAGTACTTC
NA	TRBV20-1	TRBJ2-2	TRBD2	CSATYSGSRNTGELFF	TGCAGTGCTACCTATAGCGGGAGTAGGAACACCGGGGAGCTGTTTTTT
NA	TRBV3-1	TRBJ2-1	TRBD2	CASSPSSGTFYNEQFF	TGTGCCAGCAGCCCCTCTAGCGGGACTTTCTACAATGAGCAGTTCTTC
few	TRBV9	TRBJ2-2	TRBD2	CASSPPGLATGELFF	TGTGCCAGCAGTCCACCGGGACTAGCCACCGGGGAGCTGTTTTTT
NA	TRBV5-1	TRBJ2-4	NA	CASTLTVPGRDIQYF	TGCGCCAGTACCCTTACAGTCCCAGGGCGTGACATTCAGTACTTC
many	TRBV7-2	TRBJ2-3	TRBD2	CATRTSGRTSATDTQYF	TGTGCCACCCGGACTAGCGGGAGGACTAGCGCCACAGATACGCAGTATTTT
NA	TRBV20-1	TRBJ2-7	NA	CSARGPTGTYEQYF	TGCAGTGCTAGGGGTCCCACAGGAACCTACGAGCAGTACTTC
NA	TRBV12-3/TRBV12-4	TRBJ2-3	NA	CASRRTGTSTDTQYF	TGTGCCAGCAGACGCACAGGGACGAGCACAGATACGCAGTATTTT
NA	TRBV9	TRBJ2-7	NA	CASSGGDVPGSYEQYF	TGTGCCAGCAGCGGGGGGGACGTTCCGGGCTCCTACGAGCAGTACTTC
NA	TRBV12-3/TRBV12-4	TRBJ2-5	NA	CASSFRENQETQYF	TGTGCCAGCAGTTTCCGGGAGAACCAAGAGACCCAGTACTTC
NA	TRBV27	TRBJ1-1	TRBD1	CASSPNRGKAFF	TGTGCCAGCAGCCCAAACAGGGGAAAAGCTTTCTTT
NA	TRBV21-1	TRBJ2-1	NA	CASSSLTSGRSNEQFF	TGTGCCAGCAGCTCGTTAACTAGCGGGAGAAGTAATGAGCAGTTCTTC
NA	TRBV5-1	TRBJ2-5	NA	CASSLEGPGNQETQYF	TGCGCCAGCAGCTTGGAGGGTCCCGGGAACCAAGAGACCCAGTACTTC
few	TRBV27	TRBJ2-1	TRBD2	CASRAWGGRVNEQFF	TGTGCCAGCAGGGCATGGGGGGGTCGGGTCAATGAGCAGTTCTTC
few	TRBV9	TRBJ2-5	TRBD1	CASSGGQGAGETQYF	TGTGCCAGCAGCGGAGGACAGGGGGCGGGGGAGACCCAGTACTTC
NA	TRBV6-5	TRBJ2-1	NA	CASSKQASNEQFF	TGTGCCAGCAGTAAACAGGCGAGCAATGAGCAGTTCTTC
NA	TRBV15	TRBJ2-4	NA	CATSRTFKGTPAKNIQYF	TGTGCCACCAGCAGGACGTTTAAGGGGACACCAGCCAAAAACATTCAGTACTTC
NA	TRBV18	TRBJ2-7	TRBD2	CASSPSLAGHEQYF	TGTGCCAGCTCACCGAGCCTAGCGGGACACGAGCAGTACTTC